A selection of T cell receptor beta chains follows, all from one sample in a study of T cells in Graves' hyperthyroidism and ophthalmopathy. TCRdb redid the calling of the multiplex PCR reads with MiXCR, one entry per CDR3 protein. The sample includes 210,000 or so distinct CDR3 sequences, approximately 17% of them seen just once. Sequencing was performed on blood. The receptors originated from a man in his fifties with Graves' hyperthyroidism. Both conserved end residues are part of each CDR3. D genes are given only for firm matches. Rows give clone size only sometimes, using once, few, many, or a class for an expanded clone.

CDR3nt | CDR3aa | v_gene | d_gene | abundance | j_gene
TGCAGTGCTCATAGGGCTAGCGGGAACTACGAGCAGTACTTC | CSAHRASGNYEQYF | TRBV20-1 | TRBD2 | many | TRBJ2-7
TGTGCCAGCAGTTTATATGCGGGCGGGACACAAGAGACCCAGTACTTC | CASSLYAGGTQETQYF | TRBV12-3/TRBV12-4 | NA | few | TRBJ2-5
TGCAGCGTTGTTTTGAACACTGAAGCTTTCTTT | CSVVLNTEAFF | TRBV29-1 | NA | NA | TRBJ1-1
TGTGCCAGCAGTTTTCGGGGGTGGGCAGGTACGCAGTATTTT | CASSFRGWAGTQYF | TRBV28 | NA | NA | TRBJ2-3
TGTGCCAGCAGTTTATCGGGGCCTAATTTTGCTACGCAGTATTTT | CASSLSGPNFATQYF | TRBV27 | NA | many | TRBJ2-3
TGTGCCAGCAGTGTTCTAGGAGGCACAGATACGCAGTATTTT | CASSVLGGTDTQYF | TRBV6-1 | NA | many | TRBJ2-3
TGTGCCAGCAGTTTAGTTGCCAAAAACATTCAGTACTTC | CASSLVAKNIQYF | TRBV12-3/TRBV12-4 | NA | few | TRBJ2-4
TGTGCCAGCAGCTTATTTCGGGAATCCTACAATGAGCAGTTCTTC | CASSLFRESYNEQFF | TRBV5-8 | NA | few | TRBJ2-1
TGTGCCAGCAGCGCCGACAGGGGACTCAGCACAGATACGCAGTATTTT | CASSADRGLSTDTQYF | TRBV7-2 | TRBD1 | many | TRBJ2-3
TGTGCCAGCAGTACAAACGGGGGCTCCTACGAGCAGTACTTC | CASSTNGGSYEQYF | TRBV2 | NA | NA | TRBJ2-7
TGTGCCAGCTCACCGGGGTTTAGCGGGGCTAGACGCTCCTACAATGAGCAGTTCTTC | CASSPGFSGARRSYNEQFF | TRBV18 | TRBD2 | NA | TRBJ2-1
TGCGCCAGCAGCTTGCGGGGACAGCTTTCTAACTATGGCTACACCTTC | CASSLRGQLSNYGYTF | TRBV5-1 | TRBD1 | many | TRBJ1-2
TGTGCCAGCAGCTTCAGGGATCCCGAGCAGTACTTC | CASSFRDPEQYF | TRBV7-9 | NA | many | TRBJ2-7
TGTGCCAGCAGCTTAGCCCTAGAGGCCGATACGCAGTATTTT | CASSLALEADTQYF | TRBV7-2 | NA | many | TRBJ2-3
TGTGCCAGCAGGAGCCGACTGGCACTTACGCAGTATTTT | CASRSRLALTQYF | TRBV6-1 | NA | NA | TRBJ2-3
TGCGCCAGCAGCAGCACAGGGGGGGTGACAGATACGCAGTATTTT | CASSSTGGVTDTQYF | TRBV5-1 | NA | few | TRBJ2-3
TGTGCCAGCAGTCCGACCAGGGGGCCGTGGAATTCACCCCTCCACTTT | CASSPTRGPWNSPLHF | TRBV12-3/TRBV12-4 | TRBD1 | many | TRBJ1-6
TGCAGTGCTAGAGGAAGGCTAGCGGGAGGGCCGTACAATGAGCAGTTCTTC | CSARGRLAGGPYNEQFF | TRBV20-1 | TRBD2 | NA | TRBJ2-1
TGTGCCAGCATGAGGGACCCAGACTACGAGCAGTACTTC | CASMRDPDYEQYF | TRBV12-3/TRBV12-4 | NA | NA | TRBJ2-7
TGTGCCAGCAGGGGGGGGCTGGAAGAGACCCAGTACTTC | CASRGGLEETQYF | TRBV2 | NA | NA | TRBJ2-5
TGTGCCAGCGGACAGGAACAGTACACCGGGGAGCTGTTTTTT | CASGQEQYTGELFF | TRBV2 | TRBD1 | NA | TRBJ2-2
TGTGCCAGCGGGAGCGGACAGGGTGGAGTCCAGCCCCAGCATTTT | CASGSGQGGVQPQHF | TRBV14 | TRBD1 | few | TRBJ1-5
TGTGCCAGCAGCTTAACACCTAGCGGGGCAGATACGCAGTATTTT | CASSLTPSGADTQYF | TRBV7-3 | TRBD2 | many | TRBJ2-3
TGCAGTGCTCGGTCCCATAGCGTGAGCACAGATACGCAGTATTTT | CSARSHSVSTDTQYF | TRBV20-1 | NA | few | TRBJ2-3
TGTGCCAGTCACTCCTACAATGAGCAGTTCTTC | CASHSYNEQFF | TRBV28 | NA | many | TRBJ2-1
TGCGCCAGCAGCCTCCGTTGGACAGGAACGCATGGCTACACCTTC | CASSLRWTGTHGYTF | TRBV4-1 | TRBD1 | NA | TRBJ1-2
TGCAGTGCTAGAGATCAGTCAGGACAGCGAATCTACGAGCAGTACTTC | CSARDQSGQRIYEQYF | TRBV20-1 | NA | few | TRBJ2-7
TGTGCCAGCAGCTTAGCGACAGGGAGGCCTACAGATACGCAGTATTTT | CASSLATGRPTDTQYF | TRBV7-8 | NA | NA | TRBJ2-3
TGTGCCAGCAGCTTGGAGACAGGGGTTTACGAGCAGTACTTC | CASSLETGVYEQYF | TRBV7-9 | TRBD1 | many | TRBJ2-7
TGCAGTGCTAGGGTAGCGGGGGCGAGCTCCTACAATGAGCAGTTCTTC | CSARVAGASSYNEQFF | TRBV20-1 | TRBD2 | few | TRBJ2-1
TGTGCCAGCAGCGTAGGGATACAAGCAAATAATGAGCAGTTCTTC | CASSVGIQANNEQFF | TRBV9 | NA | NA | TRBJ2-1
TGCAGCGTTGATACCGGGAACACAGATACGCAGTATTTT | CSVDTGNTDTQYF | TRBV29-1 | NA | many | TRBJ2-3
TGTGCCAGCCTCGCATCTCTAGCGGGAAACAATGAGCAGTTCTTC | CASLASLAGNNEQFF | TRBV6-1 | TRBD2 | many | TRBJ2-1
TGCAGCGTTGAAAGGGGGCGCGGAGATACGCAGTATTTT | CSVERGRGDTQYF | TRBV29-1 | TRBD1 | NA | TRBJ2-3
TGTGCCAGCAGCCGACAGGGGGCGGTGACTGAAGCTTTCTTT | CASSRQGAVTEAFF | TRBV27 | TRBD1 | NA | TRBJ1-1
TGTGCCAGTAGTATCGGACTAGCGGGAGGCACAGATACGCAGTATTTT | CASSIGLAGGTDTQYF | TRBV19 | TRBD2 | NA | TRBJ2-3
TGTGCCAGCAGCCAAGATAACGGGGAATGGAATGAGCAGTTCTTC | CASSQDNGEWNEQFF | TRBV4-2 | NA | NA | TRBJ2-1
TGTGCCAACTCTGGGGCCAACGTCCTGACTTTC | CANSGANVLTF | TRBV2 | NA | NA | TRBJ2-6
TGCGCCAGCAGCCAAGACCTCCGGGACAGGGACGAGCAGTACTTC | CASSQDLRDRDEQYF | TRBV4-1 | TRBD1 | NA | TRBJ2-7
TGTGCCAGCAGCTCCCACAGTGACTCCTACGAGCAGTACTTC | CASSSHSDSYEQYF | TRBV11-2 | NA | many | TRBJ2-7
TGTGCCAGCAGTTACTCACAGCGGGAGGCTCGGGAGGAGACCCAGTACTTC | CASSYSQREAREETQYF | TRBV6-2/TRBV6-3 | TRBD2 | NA | TRBJ2-5
TGCAGTGCTAGGGACAGCTCCGCTAGCACAGATACGCAGTATTTT | CSARDSSASTDTQYF | TRBV20-1 | NA | many | TRBJ2-3
TGCGCCAGCAGCCAAGATCAGGAGGCGCTCACCTACGAGCAGTACTTC | CASSQDQEALTYEQYF | TRBV7-9 | NA | NA | TRBJ2-7
TGTGCCAGCAGCCGGGACAGAGATAGCGGCTACAATGAGCAGTTCTTC | CASSRDRDSGYNEQFF | TRBV7-8 | NA | few | TRBJ2-1
TGCGCCAGCAGCCCGGGTAGCGGTTCAGATACGCAGTATTTT | CASSPGSGSDTQYF | TRBV5-1 | NA | NA | TRBJ2-3
TGTGCTAGTGGTTTAAGGGTGGGGGGTTCTGAAGCTTTCTTT | CASGLRVGGSEAFF | TRBV12-5 | NA | NA | TRBJ1-1
TGTGCCAGCAGCTTAGGGGCGGGAGGGCCGAATGAGCAGTTCTTC | CASSLGAGGPNEQFF | TRBV7-9 | TRBD2 | NA | TRBJ2-1
TGCGCCAGCAGCCCCCGAGGGACGGACTTTAATGAAAAACTGTTTTTT | CASSPRGTDFNEKLFF | TRBV4-3 | NA | NA | TRBJ1-4
TGTGCCAGCAGTTCGGACCCGGGACTAGCGGGAGGGCATAGAATCAATGAGCAGTTCTTC | CASSSDPGLAGGHRINEQFF | TRBV27 | TRBD2 | many | TRBJ2-1
TGTGCCAGCAGCCAGCCTAGCGGGACGCAGTATTTT | CASSQPSGTQYF | TRBV3-1 | TRBD2 | few | TRBJ2-3
TGTGCCAGCTCACCGGGTAGGAGTATATATCAGCCCCAGCATTTT | CASSPGRSIYQPQHF | TRBV18 | NA | NA | TRBJ1-5